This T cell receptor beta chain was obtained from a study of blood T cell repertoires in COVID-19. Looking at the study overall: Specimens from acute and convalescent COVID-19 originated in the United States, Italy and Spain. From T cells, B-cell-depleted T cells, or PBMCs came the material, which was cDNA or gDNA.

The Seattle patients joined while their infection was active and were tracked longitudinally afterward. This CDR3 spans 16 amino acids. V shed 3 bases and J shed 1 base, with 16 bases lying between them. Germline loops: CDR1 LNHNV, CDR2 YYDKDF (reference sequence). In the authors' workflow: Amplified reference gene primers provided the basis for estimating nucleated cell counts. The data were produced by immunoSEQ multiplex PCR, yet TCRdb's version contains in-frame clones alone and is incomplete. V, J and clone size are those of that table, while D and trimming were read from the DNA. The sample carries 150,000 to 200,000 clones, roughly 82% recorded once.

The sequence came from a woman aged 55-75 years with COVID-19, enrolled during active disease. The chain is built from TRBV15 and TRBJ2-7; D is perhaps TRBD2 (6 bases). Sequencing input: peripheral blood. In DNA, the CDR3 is TGTGCCACCAGCAGCCGTGGAGGGCCAATGTCCTACGAGCAGTACTTC. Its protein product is CATSSRGGPMSYEQYF. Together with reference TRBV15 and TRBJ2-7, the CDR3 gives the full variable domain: DAMVIQNPRYQVTQFGKPVTLSCSQTLNHNVMYWYQQKSSQAPKLLFHYYDKDFNNEADTPDNFQSRRPNTSFCFLDIRSPGLGDTAMYLCATSSRGGPMSYEQYFGPGTRLTVT.